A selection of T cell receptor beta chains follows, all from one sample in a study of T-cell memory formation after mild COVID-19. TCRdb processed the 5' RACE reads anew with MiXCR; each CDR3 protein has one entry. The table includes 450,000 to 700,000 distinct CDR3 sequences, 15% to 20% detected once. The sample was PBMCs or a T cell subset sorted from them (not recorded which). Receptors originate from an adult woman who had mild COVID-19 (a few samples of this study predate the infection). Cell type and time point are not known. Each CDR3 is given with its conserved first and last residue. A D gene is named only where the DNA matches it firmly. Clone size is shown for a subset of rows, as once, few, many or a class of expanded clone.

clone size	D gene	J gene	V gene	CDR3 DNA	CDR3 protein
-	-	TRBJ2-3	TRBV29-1	TGCAGCGTTGATGGCCTAAATCCCACAGATACGCAGTATTTT	CSVDGLNPTDTQYF
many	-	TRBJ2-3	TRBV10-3	TGTGCCATCAGTGAAGAACGGGGGCCTAGCACAGATACGCAGTATTTT	CAISEERGPSTDTQYF
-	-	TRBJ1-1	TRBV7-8	TGTGCCAGCAGCAGCGCCGGGATCCGAGGGAGAAGCACTGAAGCTTTCTTT	CASSSAGIRGRSTEAFF
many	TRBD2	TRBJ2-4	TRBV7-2	TGTGCCAGCAGCTTAGGACTAGCGGGTCTAGCCAAAAACATTCAGTACTTC	CASSLGLAGLAKNIQYF
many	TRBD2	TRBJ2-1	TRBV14	TGTGCCAGCAGCCTTCTACTCCGGACTAGCGGGAGTTCCTACAATGAGCAGTTCTTC	CASSLLLRTSGSSYNEQFF
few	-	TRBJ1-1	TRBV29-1	TGCAGCGTTGAAGGGACGGGGAACACTGAAGCTTTCTTT	CSVEGTGNTEAFF
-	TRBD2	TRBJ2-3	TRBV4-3	TGCGCCAGCAGCCAATCCAGCGGGGGAGATACGCAGTATTTT	CASSQSSGGDTQYF
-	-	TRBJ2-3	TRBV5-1	TGCGCCAGCGGCTCTAGCGCCCTTCGAGATACGCAGTATTTT	CASGSSALRDTQYF
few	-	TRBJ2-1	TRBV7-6	TGTGCCAGCAGCTTAGGCTCGGGCGGGCCCGTAAATGAGCAGTTCTTC	CASSLGSGGPVNEQFF
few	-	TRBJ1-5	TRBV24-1	TGTGCCACCAGTGAGGATAGCAATCAGCCCCAGCATTTT	CATSEDSNQPQHF
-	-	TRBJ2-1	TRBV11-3	TGTGCCAGCAGCTTCCAGGGGCCCTACAATGAGCAGTTCTTC	CASSFQGPYNEQFF
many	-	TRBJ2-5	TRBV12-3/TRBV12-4	TGTGCCAGCAGTTTGTACTCTGGGGAAGAGACCCAGTACTTC	CASSLYSGEETQYF
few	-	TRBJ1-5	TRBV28	TGTGCCGTATGGGGCCCTGGATATAGCAATCAGCCCCAGCATTTT	CAVWGPGYSNQPQHF
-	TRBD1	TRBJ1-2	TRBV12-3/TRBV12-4	TGTGCCAGCAGTCGGGACAGCTCTAACTATGGCTACACCTTC	CASSRDSSNYGYTF